This T cell receptor (beta chain) appears in the sequencing data of a study of shared T cell receptors in the human thymus. CDR3 length: 16 amino acids. Germline CDR1 WNHNN, CDR2 SYGVQD (reference sequence). The V and J ends lost 9 bases and 2 bases respectively, with 21 bases between them. Using immunoSEQ multiplex PCR, the repertoire was profiled, and TCRdb retains in-frame clones only, with some absent. The table has some 640,000 clones, about 89% seen once. These same records also appear under a second study, on human thymus T cells.

V and J are TRBV10-1 and TRBJ2-3, with a tentative D call TRBD1 (6 bases). This sequence originates from a boy under two years old with a congenital heart defect. The specimen was thymocytes. For the CDR3, the DNA is TGCGCCAGGCAAAATCCGGGACATAGGTACACAGATACGCAGTATTTT. The encoded protein is CARQNPGHRYTDTQYF.